These 3 T cell receptor beta chains were sequenced from one sample in a study of T cells in Graves' hyperthyroidism and ophthalmopathy. Amplified regions were TCR beta CDR3 sequences from RNA transcripts. TCR CDR3 regions were first amplified by RT-PCR with HTBI primers. TCRdb recomputed calls from the multiplex PCR reads with MiXCR, one row per CDR3 protein. The sample lists hundreds of thousands of distinct CDR3 sequences; under 20% were seen once. Source material: blood. The receptors here all came from a woman aged 45 to 65 with Graves' hyperthyroidism that later progressed to Graves' ophthalmopathy.

This clonotype was detected a few times. The CDR3 nucleotides read TGCGCCAGCAGCCATACAGGGGGTGGGACTGAAGCTTTCTTT. Its translation is CASSHTGGGTEAFF. The rearrangement joins TRBV4-1 to TRBJ1-1; 8 positions match TRBD1. V lost 3 bases and J lost 5; bases outside the gene matches: 5. Per germline, CDR1 MGHRA and CDR2 YSYEKL. CDR3 length equals 14 residues.

This CDR3 is CASTLGRASDYGYTF. DNA for the CDR3: TGTGCCAGCACCCTAGGCAGGGCGTCCGACTATGGCTACACCTTC. V usage is TRBV6-2 or TRBV6-3 and J usage is TRBJ1-2, with a possible D match to TRBD1 (5 bases). Per the germline V gene, CDR1 is MNHEY and CDR2 is SVGEGT. The V end was cut by 7 bases, the J end by 3 bases, with 18 bases between. The CDR3 sequence is 15 residues long.

CDR3 sequence: CASSVRDWGYNEQFF. CDR3 nucleotide sequence: TGTGCCAGCAGCGTACGCGACTGGGGGTACAATGAGCAGTTCTTC. This chain joins TRBV9 and TRBJ2-1; either TRBD1 or TRBD2 may fit D (5 bases each). The CDR3 sequence is 15 residues long. Deletions cut 1 base from V and 4 bases from J, with 12 bases between. Germline V gives CDR1 SGDLS, CDR2 YYNGEE.